This is a list of T cell receptor beta chains from one sample in a study of read filtering for tumor transcriptome and immune sequencing. TCRdb fed the reads into MiXCR, producing one record per CDR3 protein. The data hold 35,000 to 40,000 distinct CDR3 sequences, with roughly 13% observed a single time. Material for sequencing was a population of CD138-negative cells sorted from bone marrow. All receptors derive from a donor at least 40 years old with multiple myeloma. The CDR3 runs from the conserved cysteine through the conserved F or W. Fields, in order: J gene, D gene, clone size, V gene, CDR3 protein, CDR3 DNA. The D gene is left open where the match is weak. Clone size is not always given. Where it is, it says once, few, many or a class for expanded clones.

J gene: TRBJ1-1
D gene: .
clone size: many
V gene: TRBV7-9
CDR3 protein: CASSSGRSRSEAFF
CDR3 DNA: TGTGCCAGCAGCTCCGGACGCTCAAGGAGTGAAGCTTTCTTT

J gene: TRBJ1-1
D gene: .
clone size: many
V gene: TRBV3-1
CDR3 protein: CASSHGEGAFF
CDR3 DNA: TGTGCCAGCAGCCACGGGGAGGGAGCTTTCTTT

J gene: TRBJ1-1
D gene: .
clone size: few
V gene: TRBV5-1
CDR3 protein: CASSLELNTEAFF
CDR3 DNA: TGCGCCAGCAGCTTGGAGCTGAACACTGAAGCTTTCTTT

J gene: TRBJ2-3
D gene: TRBD2
clone size: many
V gene: TRBV20-1
CDR3 protein: CSADGGGISDTQYF
CDR3 DNA: TGCAGTGCCGATGGGGGAGGGATTTCAGATACGCAGTATTTT

J gene: TRBJ2-7
D gene: .
clone size: many
V gene: TRBV19
CDR3 protein: CASSIVGNSYEQYF
CDR3 DNA: TGTGCCAGTAGTATCGTCGGAAACTCCTACGAGCAGTACTTC

J gene: TRBJ2-1
D gene: TRBD2
clone size: .
V gene: TRBV15
CDR3 protein: CATSDQREPAAYNGQFF
CDR3 DNA: TGTGCCACCAGCGATCAGCGGGAGCCAGCGGCCTACAATGGGCAGTTCTTC

J gene: TRBJ2-1
D gene: TRBD1
clone size: many
V gene: TRBV30
CDR3 protein: CAWSVDRAAYNEQFF
CDR3 DNA: TGTGCCTGGAGCGTCGACAGGGCTGCTTACAATGAGCAGTTCTTC

J gene: TRBJ2-1
D gene: TRBD1
clone size: .
V gene: TRBV27
CDR3 protein: CASSLIGTVSEQFF
CDR3 DNA: TGTGCCAGCAGTTTAATAGGGACAGTCAGTGAGCAGTTCTTC

J gene: TRBJ1-1
D gene: TRBD1
clone size: many
V gene: TRBV5-1
CDR3 protein: CASSLGDRGRRTEAFF
CDR3 DNA: TGCGCCAGCAGCCTCGGAGACAGGGGCCGGAGGACTGAAGCTTTCTTT

J gene: TRBJ2-1
D gene: .
clone size: few
V gene: TRBV16
CDR3 protein: CASNQAPEGYNERFF
CDR3 DNA: TGTGCCAGCAACCAGGCCCCCGAGGGGTACAATGAGCGGTTCTTC

J gene: TRBJ2-1
D gene: .
clone size: many
V gene: TRBV3-1
CDR3 protein: CASSPRLGGPNEQFF
CDR3 DNA: TGTGCCAGCAGCCCTCGACTTGGCGGACCCAATGAGCAGTTCTTC